The present TCR beta chain was sequenced within a study of read filtering for tumor transcriptome and immune sequencing. On the study more broadly: Fewer than 10 patients were R-ISS I, about 16 were R-ISS II, 6 or 7 were R-ISS III.

There are many counts of this clonotype. Its antigen is currently unknown. The library was built from about 400 ng RNA with molecular barcoded adaptors for alpha/delta and beta/gamma chains. TCRdb redid the calling of the reads with MiXCR, one entry per CDR3 protein. Counted here are over 50,000 distinct CDR3 sequences, roughly 18% occurring once; the ten biggest clones make up over 12%. Notes on the study in general: About 80% of IR-seq clonotypes had one read, totaling around 3.3% of reads; RNA-seq: 74.6% and 44.6%.

CDR1 SGHTA and CDR2 FQGTGA come from the germline V gene. This CDR3 contains 15 residues. Trimming took 5 bases from V and 1 from J, leaving 14 bases between them. Specimen: a population of CD138-negative cells sorted from bone marrow. The gene calls are TRBV7-3 and TRBJ2-5; possible D gene TRBD2, 5 bases. The origin of this receptor is a donor at least 40 years old with multiple myeloma. CDR3 bases: TGTGCCAGCAGCCCCACTTCGGGGTTCCAAGAGACCCAGTACTTC. Protein product: CASSPTSGFQETQYF.